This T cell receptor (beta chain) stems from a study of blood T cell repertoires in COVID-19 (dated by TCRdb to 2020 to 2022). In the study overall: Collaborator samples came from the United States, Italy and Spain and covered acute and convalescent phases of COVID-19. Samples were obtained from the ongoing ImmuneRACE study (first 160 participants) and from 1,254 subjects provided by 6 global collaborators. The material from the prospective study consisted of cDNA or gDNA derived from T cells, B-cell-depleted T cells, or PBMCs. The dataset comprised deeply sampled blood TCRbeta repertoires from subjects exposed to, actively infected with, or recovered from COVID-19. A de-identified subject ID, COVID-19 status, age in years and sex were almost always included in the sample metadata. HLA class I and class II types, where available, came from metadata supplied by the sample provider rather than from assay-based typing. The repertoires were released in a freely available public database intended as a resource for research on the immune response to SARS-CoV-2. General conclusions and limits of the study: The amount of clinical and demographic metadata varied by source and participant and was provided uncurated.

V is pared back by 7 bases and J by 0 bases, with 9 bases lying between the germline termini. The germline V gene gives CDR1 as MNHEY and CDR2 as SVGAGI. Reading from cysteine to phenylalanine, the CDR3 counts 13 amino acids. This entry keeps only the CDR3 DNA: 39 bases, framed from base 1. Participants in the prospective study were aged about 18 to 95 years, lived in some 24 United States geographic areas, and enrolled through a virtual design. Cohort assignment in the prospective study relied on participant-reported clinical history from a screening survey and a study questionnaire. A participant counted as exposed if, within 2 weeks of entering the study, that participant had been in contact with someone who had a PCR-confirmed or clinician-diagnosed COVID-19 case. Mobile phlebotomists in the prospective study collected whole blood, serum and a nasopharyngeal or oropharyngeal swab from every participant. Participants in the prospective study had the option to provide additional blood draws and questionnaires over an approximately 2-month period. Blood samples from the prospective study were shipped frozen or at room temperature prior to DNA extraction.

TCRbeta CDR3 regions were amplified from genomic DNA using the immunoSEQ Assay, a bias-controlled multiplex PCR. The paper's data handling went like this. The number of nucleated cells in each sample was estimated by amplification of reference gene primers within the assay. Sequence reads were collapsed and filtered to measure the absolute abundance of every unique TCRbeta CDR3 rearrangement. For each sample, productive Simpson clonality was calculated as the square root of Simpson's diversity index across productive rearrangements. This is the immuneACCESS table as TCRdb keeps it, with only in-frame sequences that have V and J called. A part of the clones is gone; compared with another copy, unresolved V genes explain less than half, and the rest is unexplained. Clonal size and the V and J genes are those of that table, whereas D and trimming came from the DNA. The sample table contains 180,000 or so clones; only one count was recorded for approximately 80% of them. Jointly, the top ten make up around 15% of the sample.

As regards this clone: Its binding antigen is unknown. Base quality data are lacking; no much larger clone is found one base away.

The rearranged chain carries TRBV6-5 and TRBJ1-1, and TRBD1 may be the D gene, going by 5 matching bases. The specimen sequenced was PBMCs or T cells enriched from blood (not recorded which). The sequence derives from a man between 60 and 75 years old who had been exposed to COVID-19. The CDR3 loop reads CASTRGLNTEAFF. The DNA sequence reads TGTGCCAGCACTAGGGGTCTGAACACTGAAGCTTTCTTT.